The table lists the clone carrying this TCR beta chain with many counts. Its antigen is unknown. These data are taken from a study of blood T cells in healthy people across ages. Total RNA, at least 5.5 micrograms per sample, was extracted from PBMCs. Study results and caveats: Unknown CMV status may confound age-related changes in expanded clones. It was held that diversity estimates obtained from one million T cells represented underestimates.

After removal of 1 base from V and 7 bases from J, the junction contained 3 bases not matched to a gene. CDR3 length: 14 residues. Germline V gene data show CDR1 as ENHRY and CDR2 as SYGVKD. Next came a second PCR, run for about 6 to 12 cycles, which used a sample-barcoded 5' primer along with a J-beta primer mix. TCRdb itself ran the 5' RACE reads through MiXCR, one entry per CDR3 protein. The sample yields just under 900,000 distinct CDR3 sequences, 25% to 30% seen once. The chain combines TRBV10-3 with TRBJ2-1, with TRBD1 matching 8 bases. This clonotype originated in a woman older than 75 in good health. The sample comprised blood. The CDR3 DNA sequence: TGTGCCATCAGTGAGTTGGACAGGGAAAATGAGCAGTTCTTC. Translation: CAISELDRENEQFF.